The present T cell receptor beta chain was sequenced within a study of Ad26.COV2.S vaccination and SARS-CoV-2 variants. Study at large: Doses of Ad26.COV2.S were injected into muscle once or twice, 56 days apart.

V shed 5 bases and J shed 7 bases, with 17 bases lying between them. Germline CDR1 reads SGHVS; CDR2 reads FNYEAQ. CDR3 length: 15 residues. Points from the study as a whole: Vaccine recipients and placebo recipients showed similar non-spike TCR breadth. Substantial breadth in spike-specific CD8+ and CD4+ T cell responses was reportedly seen after vaccination.

This sample's treatment: some 19 received Ad26.COV2.S at low or high dose, single or two shots; 5 received placebo; per-sample allocation not given. Samples came from day 63 after the first vaccine or placebo injection. Vaccination used an Ad26 vector expressing Wuhan-strain SARS-CoV-2 spike. Clones were sequenced by immunoSEQ multiplex PCR, and TCRdb holds only the in-frame ones, with some missing. Of hundreds of thousands of clones listed, around 90% are singletons. Worth noting for this clone: Antigen unknown.

This sample comprised peripheral blood, obtained in a trial of Ad26.COV2.S vaccine versus placebo. The chain is built from TRBV7-6 and TRBJ1-4; D gene uncertain. This receptor was taken from a person aged 18-60 years who received the Ad26.COV2.S COVID-19 vaccine or a placebo. CDR3 nucleotide sequence: TGTGCCAGCAGCCCCATGGTGGGTAGATTTGAAAAACTGTTTTTT. Translating gives CASSPMVGRFEKLFF.